This TCR beta chain stems from a study of cytomegalovirus exposure and HLA in healthy donors. Overall study results and limits: In a later analysis, at a false discovery rate of 0.05, some 17,000 TCR beta sequences were associated with HLA alleles.

Concerning this clone: Its antigen is unknown.

PCR used 60 Vbeta primers and 13 Jbeta primers. Assay: immunoSEQ multiplex PCR; the TCRdb copy retains only in-frame clones and omits some. The sample holds some 140,000 clones, over 70% seen once. This TCR was sampled from a young man in good health and CMV-seronegative. The sample taken for sequencing was PBMCs.

The CDR3 DNA is TGTGCCAGTAGAACAGGGGCGACTGAAGCTTTCTTT. It yields the protein CASRTGATEAFF. The genes are TRBV19 and TRBJ1-1, with 7 bases fitting TRBD1. The CDR3 has 12 residues. V shed 6 bases, J shed 5 bases, and the junction held 3 bases outside the gene matches. CDR1 and CDR2 (germline): LNHDA, SQIVND (reference sequence).